Sequencing of this T cell receptor beta chain was carried out in a study of T cell responses to AZD1222 COVID-19 vaccine. Whole-study findings and limits: AZD1222 recipients seropositive at baseline numbered only 6 or 7. Once two AZD1222 doses were given, Spike-specific TCR breadth and depth went up. Unmutated variant regions are reportedly targeted by nearly half of spike-specific TCRs. Regions 160-218 and 743-854 held dominance among vaccine-associated CD4 TCRs, which spanned spike.

Points on this clone: Its antigen is unidentified.

Method: immunoSEQ multiplex PCR; TCRdb's copy keeps in-frame clones and lacks some. This sample has about 100,000 clones, with approximately 89% found just once. Germline-derived CDR1 and CDR2 are MDHEN and SYDVKM. V was clipped by 3 bases and J by 8 bases, with 19 bases between them. The CDR3 is 16 amino acids. The starting material was peripheral blood, obtained on day 0 of MenACWY control vaccination. This clonotype was obtained from an adult in good health. The chain recombines TRBV28 with TRBJ2-2, with a weak D call TRBD1 (5 bases). The CDR3 spells CASSFLLGGAVGELFF. DNA of the CDR3: TGTGCCAGCAGTTTTCTCCTGGGTGGGGCCGTGGGGGAGCTGTTTTTT.